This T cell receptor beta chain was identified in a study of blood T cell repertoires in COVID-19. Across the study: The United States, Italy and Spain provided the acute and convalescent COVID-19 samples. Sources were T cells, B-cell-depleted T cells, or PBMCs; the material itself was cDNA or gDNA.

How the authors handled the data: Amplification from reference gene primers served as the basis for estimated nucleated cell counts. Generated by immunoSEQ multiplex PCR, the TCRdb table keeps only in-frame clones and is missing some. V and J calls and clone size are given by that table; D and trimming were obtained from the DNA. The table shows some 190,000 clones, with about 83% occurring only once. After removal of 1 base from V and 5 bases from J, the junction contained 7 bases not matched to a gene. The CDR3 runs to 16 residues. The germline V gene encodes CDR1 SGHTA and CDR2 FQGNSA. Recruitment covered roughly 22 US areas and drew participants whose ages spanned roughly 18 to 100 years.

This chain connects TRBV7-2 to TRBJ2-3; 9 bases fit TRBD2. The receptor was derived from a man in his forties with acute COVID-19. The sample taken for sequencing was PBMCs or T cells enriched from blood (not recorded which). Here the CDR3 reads CASSLVSGREVDTQYF. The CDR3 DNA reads TGTGCCAGCAGCTTAGTTAGCGGGAGAGAGGTAGATACGCAGTATTTT.